This record concerns one TCR beta chain sequence. Its target is unknown. Assay used: immunoSEQ multiplex PCR; TCRdb lists only in-frame clones, some missing. Of hundreds of thousands of clones detected, around 78% appear once; the ten largest clones hold about 12%. HIV-negative, healthy adults without recent acute infections or vaccinations were the donors. The study drew all its donors from Caucasian adults living in Nashville, Tennessee. Genomic DNA of unsorted samples came from around 90 million PBMCs. This sample was included in a study of shared clonotypes between healthy human individuals. Germline V lookup: CDR1 MDHEN, CDR2 SYDVKM. The CDR3 extends over 16 amino acids. Trimming removed 6 bases at V and 0 bases at J, with 14 bases between. Study-level points and caveats: Clonotype sharing among donors was thought likely to change with sequencing depth.

This clonotype was obtained from a woman aged 40 to 49 in good health. Some clones in this sample may be carry-over from other donors' samples. Sequenced sample: PBMCs. The chain employs TRBV28 and TRBJ2-2; D perhaps matches TRBD1 (5 bases). This CDR3 reads CASSRRWGANTGELFF. CDR3 DNA: TGTGCCAGCAGCAGGCGGTGGGGCGCGAACACCGGGGAGCTGTTTTTT.